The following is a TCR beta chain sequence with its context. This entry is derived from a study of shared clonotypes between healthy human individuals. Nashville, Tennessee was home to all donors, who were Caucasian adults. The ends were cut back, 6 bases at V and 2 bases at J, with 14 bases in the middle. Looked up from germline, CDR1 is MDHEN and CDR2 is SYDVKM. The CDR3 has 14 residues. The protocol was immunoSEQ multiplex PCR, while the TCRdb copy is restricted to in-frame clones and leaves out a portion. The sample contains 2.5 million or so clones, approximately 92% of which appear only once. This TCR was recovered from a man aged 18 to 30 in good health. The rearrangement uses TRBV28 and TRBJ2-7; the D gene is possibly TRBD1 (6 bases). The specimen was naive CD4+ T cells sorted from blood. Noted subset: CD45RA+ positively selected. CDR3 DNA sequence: TGTGCCAGCAGGGAGGAAGGACAGACCTACGAGCAGTACTTC. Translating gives CASREEGQTYEQYF.